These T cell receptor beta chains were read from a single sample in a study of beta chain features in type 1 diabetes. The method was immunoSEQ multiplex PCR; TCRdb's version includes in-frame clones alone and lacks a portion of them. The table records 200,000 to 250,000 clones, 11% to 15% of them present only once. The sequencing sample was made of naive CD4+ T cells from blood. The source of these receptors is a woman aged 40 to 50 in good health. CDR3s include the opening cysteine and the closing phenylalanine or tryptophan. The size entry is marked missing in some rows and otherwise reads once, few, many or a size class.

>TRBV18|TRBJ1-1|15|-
CASSPYNTMNTEAFF
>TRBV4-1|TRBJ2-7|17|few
CASSQGSLGTGVHEQYF
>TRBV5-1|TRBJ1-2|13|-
CASSFGTGGDYTF
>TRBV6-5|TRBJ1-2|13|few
CASSAGVNYGYTF
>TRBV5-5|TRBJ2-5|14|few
CASCLGTSVETQYF
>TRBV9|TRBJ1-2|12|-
CASGQVGYGYTF
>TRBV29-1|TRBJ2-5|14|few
CSVWGGQEKETQYF
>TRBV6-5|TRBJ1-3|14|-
CASSKQDTGNTIYF
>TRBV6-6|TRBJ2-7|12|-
CASSYQRYEQYF
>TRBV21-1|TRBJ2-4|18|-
CASSKAERTGDTKNIQYF
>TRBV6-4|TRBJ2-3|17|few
CAIPGTGHLVGTDTQYF
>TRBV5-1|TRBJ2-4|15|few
CASSSTGTGSNIQYF
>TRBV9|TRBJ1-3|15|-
CASSVWDSSGNTIYF